These 26 T cell receptor beta chains came from one sample sequenced in a study of shared clonotypes between healthy human individuals. The naive CD8 subset, CD45RO-negative cells positively selected for CCR7, excluded terminally differentiated effector memory CD45RA+ cells. The repertoire was sequenced with immunoSEQ multiplex PCR; TCRdb's copy has only in-frame clones and lacks some. The sample contains more than 500,000 clones, 90% to 95% of which appear only once. The source material was naive CD8+ T cells sorted from blood. The receptors here all came from a woman in her twenties or thirties in good health.

The chain couples TRBV7-8 to TRBJ2-3; no reliable D call. This CDR3 region has 14 residues. Germline loops: CDR1 SGHVS, CDR2 FQNEAQ. V gave up 1 base and J gave up 1 base, with 6 bases separating them. CDR3 in amino acids: CASSLEVGTDTQYF. Written as DNA, the CDR3 is TGTGCCAGCAGCTTAGAGGTCGGCACAGATACGCAGTATTTT.

The chain employs TRBV9 and TRBJ1-1; the match to TRBD1 covers 10 bases. CDR3 length: 16 residues. Germline V gene data show CDR1 as SGDLS and CDR2 as YYNGEE. The ends lost 2 bases at V and 1 base at J; junction bases unmatched: 5. CDR3 residues: CASSVSGTGANTEAFF. DNA of the CDR3: TGTGCCAGCAGCGTCTCTGGGACAGGGGCGAACACTGAAGCTTTCTTT.

This rearrangement joins TRBV5-6 to TRBJ2-2, with unresolved D. Germline lookup yields CDR1 SGHDT and CDR2 YYEEEE. This CDR3 has 13 residues. Deletions cut 2 bases from V and 3 bases from J, with 5 bases between. The CDR3 here is CASSFVDTGELFF. CDR3 nucleotides: TGTGCCAGCAGCTTTGTGGACACCGGGGAGCTGTTTTTT.

V gene TRBV28 combines with J gene TRBJ2-2; D is perhaps TRBD1 (5 bases). Germline assignment: CDR1 MDHEN and CDR2 SYDVKM. V lost 4 bases and J lost 1, with 25 bases in between. CDR3 size: 20 residues. The DNA of the CDR3 is TGTGCCAGCAGTTCCAAGAGAATCACGCAGGGCAAATTGAACACCGGGGAGCTGTTTTTT. This sequence encodes CASSSKRITQGKLNTGELFF.

This chain links TRBV6-4 with TRBJ1-1; D not resolved. CDR3 length equals 13 residues. Germline CDR1 reads MRHNA; CDR2 reads SNTAGT. Trimming removed 5 bases from V and 4 bases from J, with 11 bases in between. CDR3 in amino acids: CASSLAPGTEAFF. The CDR3 DNA reads TGTGCCAGCAGTTTAGCCCCCGGCACTGAAGCTTTCTTT.

The gene calls are TRBV2 and TRBJ2-5, with 15 bases lining up with TRBD2. The CDR3 spans 17 residues. Germline CDR1 is SNHLY and CDR2 is FYNNEI. J was trimmed by 5 bases and V by 7 bases; bases with no gene match: 11. The CDR3: CASIRTSGRAAWETQYF. The CDR3, as DNA: TGTGCCAGCATACGGACTAGCGGGAGGGCCGCGTGGGAGACCCAGTACTTC.

The J gene is TRBJ2-7, the V gene TRBV27; 13 bases agree with TRBD2. Germline CDR1 and CDR2: MNHEY and SMNVEV (reference sequence). The CDR3 loop spans 15 amino acids. V lost 4 bases to trimming and J lost 3 bases; unmatched junction nucleotides: 3. CDR3 sequence (DNA): TGTGCCAGCAGTTCGGGGACTAGCGGGGTCTACGAGCAGTACTTC. Translation: CASSSGTSGVYEQYF.

V gene TRBV7-9 combines with J gene TRBJ1-2; 7 bases align to TRBD1. CDR1 is SEHNR, CDR2 FQNEAQ, per germline (reference sequence). J was trimmed by 4 bases and V by 4 bases; bases with no gene match: 12. This CDR3 contains 16 residues. CDR3: CASSSLDGDSPYGYTF. The CDR3 DNA follows: TGTGCCAGCAGCTCCCTCGATGGGGACAGTCCCTATGGCTACACCTTC.

This chain uses TRBV5-1 with TRBJ2-5, with D unresolved. The CDR3 consists of 11 residues. Germline-derived CDR1 and CDR2 are SGHRS and YFSETQ. Between the trimmed V and J ends, which lost 3 bases and 4 bases, there was a span of 4 bases. CDR3 coding DNA: TGCGCCAGCAGCTACGGAGAGACCCAGTACTTC. It is translated as CASSYGETQYF.

This chain joins TRBV19 and TRBJ2-7; no firm D call. Trimming removed 3 bases at V and 2 bases at J, with 11 bases between. The V gene's germline CDR1 is LNHDA and CDR2 SQIVND (reference sequence). The length of the CDR3 is 14 residues. The CDR3 DNA reads as TGTGCCAGTAGTATCGGGCCCAACCCCTACGAGCAGTACTTC. This gives the protein CASSIGPNPYEQYF.

This clone was counted many times. The genes are TRBV27 and TRBJ2-7, with TRBD1 matching over 7 bases. CDR1 is MNHEY and CDR2 is SMNVEV in the germline V gene (reference sequence). The CDR3 has 14 residues. V lost 6 bases, J lost 2 bases, and 7 bases stayed unmatched. This chain's CDR3 is CASSLPGQTYEQYF. The CDR3 coding sequence is TGTGCCAGCAGCTTACCGGGACAGACCTACGAGCAGTACTTC.

The chain carries TRBV19 and TRBJ1-2, with no clear D. Germline V gives CDR1 LNHDA, CDR2 SQIVND (reference sequence). The germline V and J ends were trimmed by 3 bases and 3 bases, with 11 bases remaining between them. CDR3 length: 14 amino acids. Here the CDR3 reads CASSIPQAYYGYTF. The CDR3 DNA sequence: TGTGCCAGTAGTATCCCCCAGGCATACTATGGCTACACCTTC.

The chain recombines TRBV28 with TRBJ1-1; the D gene is possibly TRBD1 (6 bases). Looked up from germline, CDR1 is MDHEN and CDR2 is SYDVKM. The CDR3 has 18 amino acids. V lost 5 bases and J lost 0, with 22 bases in between. The CDR3 region is CASSTYRLTGHLNTEAFF. As DNA, the CDR3 is TGTGCCAGCAGTACATATCGCCTAACGGGACACCTGAACACTGAAGCTTTCTTT.

V is TRBV25-1 and J is TRBJ2-7; possibly TRBD2 for D (5 bases). The V and J ends lost 6 bases and 2 bases respectively, with 8 bases between them. From germline, CDR1 is MGHDK and CDR2 SYGVNS. The CDR3 consists of 12 residues. The CDR3 sequence is CASRGSPYEQYF. The CDR3 DNA is TGTGCCAGCAGGGGGAGCCCCTACGAGCAGTACTTC.

V is TRBV27 and J is TRBJ2-2; D uncertain. V dropped 5 bases and J dropped 1 base, with 8 bases sitting between them. The CDR3 totals 14 residues. From germline, CDR1 is MNHEY and CDR2 SMNVEV (reference sequence). CDR3 nucleotide sequence: TGTGCCAGCAGTCGGAATCTGAACACCGGGGAGCTGTTTTTT. It encodes CASSRNLNTGELFF.

The V call is TRBV2, the J call TRBJ1-4; perhaps TRBD1 as D (5 bases). The CDR3 is made up of 14 amino acids. V lost 8 bases to trimming and J lost 3 bases, with 13 bases between them. Germline CDR1 is SNHLY and CDR2 is FYNNEI. CDR3 in amino acids: CASSGTDSNEKLFF. The CDR3 DNA is TGTGCCAGCTCCGGGACGGATTCTAATGAAAAACTGTTTTTT. The entire variable domain, with the rest obtained from reference TRBV2 and TRBJ1-4, is as follows: EPEVTQTPSHQVTQMGQEVILRCVPISNHLYFYWYRQILGQKVEFLVSFYNNEISEKSEIFDDQFSVERPDGSNFTLKIRSTKLEDSAMYFCASSGTDSNEKLFFGSGTQLSVL.

The chain is built from TRBV29-1 and TRBJ2-1; 14 bases map to TRBD2. V was clipped by 6 bases and J by 8 bases; unmatched bases: 9. There are 15 residues in the CDR3. CDR1 and CDR2 (germline): SQVTM, ANQGSEA. The CDR3 region is CSVMLGTSGSDEQFF. Here the CDR3 DNA reads TGCAGCGTAATGCTCGGGACTAGCGGGAGTGATGAGCAGTTCTTC.

The V gene is TRBV27, the J gene TRBJ1-4, with unresolved D. CDR3 length: 14 amino acids. Germline V gene lookup returns CDR1 MNHEY and CDR2 SMNVEV (reference sequence). Trimming took 8 bases from V and 0 from J, leaving 10 bases between them. Here the CDR3 DNA reads TGTGCCAGCGGCCGACGGGCAACTAATGAAAAACTGTTTTTT. As protein: CASGRRATNEKLFF. The variable domain in full, completed from reference TRBV27 and TRBJ1-4, reads EAQVTQNPRYLITVTGKKLTVTCSQNMNHEYMSWYRQDPGLGLRQIYYSMNVEVTDKGDVPEGYKVSRKEKRNFPLILESPSPNQTSLYFCASGRRATNEKLFFGSGTQLSVL.

This chain links TRBV10-1 with TRBJ2-7; 10 nucleotides match TRBD1. The CDR3 runs to 14 residues. J lost 6 bases, V lost 0 bases, and 2 bases had no gene match. Germline CDR1 and CDR2: WNHNN and SYGVQD (reference sequence). The CDR3 loop reads CASSESGQGSEQYF. The CDR3 DNA follows: TGCGCCAGCAGTGAGTCGGGACAGGGGTCCGAGCAGTACTTC.

The chain carries TRBV6-5 and TRBJ2-5; 9 nucleotides agree with TRBD2. V shed 0 bases, J shed 5 bases, and the junction held 7 bases outside the gene matches. The CDR3 contains 16 residues. The germline CDR1 and CDR2 sequences are MNHEY and SVGAGI. DNA for the CDR3: TGTGCCAGCAGTTACTCGAGGCGGGAGGGAGGTGAGACCCAGTACTTC. Protein sequence: CASSYSRREGGETQYF.

V is TRBV27 and J is TRBJ2-2; D unclear. Germline CDR1 reads MNHEY; CDR2 reads SMNVEV (reference sequence). This CDR3 region has 14 residues. The V gene lost 6 bases and the J gene lost 1 base, with 9 bases spanning the gap. The CDR3 nucleotides are TGTGCCAGCAGCAGACGAAAGAACACCGGGGAGCTGTTTTTT. Its protein is CASSRRKNTGELFF.

This chain joins TRBV27 and TRBJ1-1; D not resolved. Germline CDR1 MNHEY, CDR2 SMNVEV (reference sequence). V was trimmed by 6 bases and J by 6 bases, leaving 8 bases between them. The CDR3 has 11 residues. The CDR3 reads CASRAGPEAFF. For the CDR3, the DNA is TGTGCCAGCAGAGCCGGGCCTGAAGCTTTCTTT.

In nucleotides, the CDR3 is TGTGCCAGCAGCGCAGAAGGGGGGCTGGCCACCGGGGAGCTGTTTTTT. Translating gives CASSAEGGLATGELFF. This chain uses TRBV9 with TRBJ2-2; TRBD1 or TRBD2 may be the D gene (6 bases each). Deletions cut 3 bases from V and 4 bases from J, with 16 bases between. The germline gives CDR1 SGDLS, CDR2 YYNGEE. This CDR3 comprises 16 residues.

The rearrangement uses TRBV7-8 and TRBJ2-1; 7 nucleotides align to TRBD2. V lost 6 bases and J lost 4; bases outside the gene matches: 9. CDR1 SGHVS and CDR2 FQNEAQ come from the germline V gene. The CDR3 covers 15 residues. This CDR3 is CASSSRLAPYNEQFF. As DNA, the CDR3 is TGTGCCAGCAGTTCAAGACTAGCACCGTACAATGAGCAGTTCTTC.

This rearrangement joins TRBV7-3 to TRBJ2-3, with D perhaps being TRBD1 or TRBD2 (5 bases each). Trimming cost V 2 bases and J 0 bases, with 12 bases left between them. Germline V CDR1 and CDR2: SGHTA, FQGTGA. The CDR3 is 16 residues long. The CDR3 DNA reads TGTGCCAGCAGCTTATTCCCTCGGGGCAGCACAGATACGCAGTATTTT. Residues: CASSLFPRGSTDTQYF. The variable domain in full, with the rest retrieved from reference TRBV7-3 and TRBJ2-3, is GAGVSQTPSNKVTEKGKYVELRCDPISGHTALYWYRQSLGQGPEFLIYFQGTGAADDSGLPNDRFFAVRPEGSVSTLKIQRTERGDSAVYLCASSLFPRGSTDTQYFGPGTRLTVL.

The V call is TRBV19, the J call TRBJ1-4, with a weak D call TRBD1 (6 bases). V lost 3 bases and J lost 5, with 13 bases in between. There are 15 residues in the CDR3. Germline assignment: CDR1 LNHDA and CDR2 SQIVND (reference sequence). CDR3 residues: CASSIRQAVNEKLFF. The CDR3 DNA sequence: TGTGCCAGTAGTATCCGACAGGCCGTAAATGAAAAACTGTTTTTT.